This T cell receptor beta chain was recovered during a study of spatial heterogeneity in lung cancer. Study-wide background: Averaged across combinations, each unique TCR and UMI pairing appeared more than ten times in raw reads, which were uncorrected.

In its sample, this clonotype was seen many times. Its antigen is not identified. The CDR3 is 17 residues long. The V gene's germline CDR1 is SGHRS and CDR2 YFSETQ. V lost 4 bases, J lost 5 bases, and 14 bases stayed unmatched. The time point here: sample taken at primary tumor resection. Sequencing was performed on whole RNA extracted from tumor and nontumor lung tissue, or from frozen PBMC, and the material was left unsorted. Findings of the study overall: Blood carried ubiquitous expanded tumor TCRs more at resection than follow-up.

TCRdb re-analysed the 5' RACE reads in MiXCR, keeping a single row per CDR3 protein. Of roughly 8,000 distinct CDR3 sequences detected, over 7.5% appear once; the ten largest clones hold less than 35%. The chain uses TRBV5-1 and TRBJ2-5; 10 bases are shared with TRBD2. The source is a female donor with early-stage non-small cell lung cancer. Sequencing used PBMCs, obtained at surgery. The CDR3 is CASSIPEAGGLGETQYF. CDR3 sequence (DNA): TGCGCCAGCAGCATCCCAGAAGCGGGGGGGCTCGGTGAGACCCAGTACTTC.